This is a list of T cell receptor beta chains from one sample in a study of T cells in Graves' hyperthyroidism and ophthalmopathy. From the multiplex PCR reads, TCRdb called clonotypes with MiXCR, one entry per CDR3 protein. The sample consists of about 110,000 distinct CDR3 sequences, approximately 16% of them appearing once. The material sequenced was blood. The receptors here all came from a woman in her fifties or sixties with Graves' hyperthyroidism. Each CDR3 is given without its conserved first and last residue. Rows give clone size only sometimes, using once, few, many, or a class for an expanded clone.

v_gene	abundance	j_gene	CDR3aa
TRBV7-9	many	TRBJ1-3	ASSPEGQNSGNTIY
TRBV24-1	.	TRBJ2-5	ATSDLGQNQETQY
TRBV5-1	.	TRBJ2-3	ASSEGARTDTQY
TRBV4-1	few	TRBJ1-3	ASSQGQGPRSGNTIY
TRBV7-3	few	TRBJ2-2	ASSLKARTPGRATGELF
TRBV3-1	many	TRBJ2-1	ASSQEKGNEQF
TRBV2	many	TRBJ2-5	ASNKGAGETQY
TRBV2	many	TRBJ2-3	ASTAEYTDTQY
TRBV20-1	many	TRBJ1-5	SARDKDNLSPQH
TRBV20-1	.	TRBJ1-2	SGIQGRNYGYT
TRBV28	few	TRBJ2-1	ASSPRPRTGSYNEQF
TRBV20-1	few	TRBJ2-7	SATGQSYEQY
TRBV20-1	many	TRBJ2-1	SARDQGIRNNEQF
TRBV2	many	TRBJ2-5	ASGEMGHRETQY
TRBV27	.	TRBJ1-1	ASSLSRGDTEAF
TRBV24-1	many	TRBJ1-1	ATSDASRQGNTEAF
TRBV7-3	many	TRBJ1-1	ASSEGTGRTEAF
TRBV28	.	TRBJ2-1	ASSYSPGNEQF
TRBV11-2	many	TRBJ2-5	ASSLIAETQY
TRBV7-9	many	TRBJ1-1	ASSRQTGTEAF
TRBV25-1	many	TRBJ2-7	ASSDRTGLYEQY
TRBV4-1	many	TRBJ2-1	ASSQDYGTSSYNEQF
TRBV6-1	many	TRBJ2-7	ASGGHNSGLYEQY
TRBV4-1	many	TRBJ2-7	ASSGGQGAYEQY
TRBV11-2	many	TRBJ2-5	ASSLVPRQVQETQY
TRBV13	.	TRBJ2-3	ASSDRGRESDTQY